This TCR beta chain was profiled in a study of blood T cell repertoires in COVID-19 (dated by TCRdb to between 2020 and 2021). A note on the overall study: The collaborator samples originated in the United States, Italy and Spain and spanned the acute and convalescent phases of COVID-19. The material from the prospective study consisted of cDNA or gDNA derived from T cells, B-cell-depleted T cells, or PBMCs. Subjects who had been exposed to COVID-19, were actively infected with it, or had recovered from it provided the deeply sampled blood TCRbeta repertoires that made up the dataset. The repertoires were made available in a free public database intended to serve as a resource for research on the immune response to SARS-CoV-2. The samples were drawn from the first 160 participants of the ongoing ImmuneRACE study and from more than 1,000 subjects provided by 6 global collaborators. Sample metadata almost always included a de-identified subject ID, COVID-19 status, age in years and sex. HLA class I and class II types, where available, came from metadata supplied by the sample provider rather than from assay-based typing. The research as a whole found: The amount of clinical and demographic metadata varied by source and participant and was provided uncurated.

Participants in the prospective study were enrolled through a virtual design, were aged about 18 to 90 years, and lived in 20 to 30 United States geographic areas. To assign participants to cohorts, the prospective study relied on clinical history that participants themselves reported in a screening survey and a study questionnaire. Recovered participants in ImmuneRACE Cohort 3 were defined as having two consecutive negative NP/OP PCR tests, clearance from a healthcare professional, or resolution of symptoms. Mobile phlebotomists in the prospective study collected whole blood, serum and a nasopharyngeal or oropharyngeal swab from every participant. Over a roughly two-month period, participants in the prospective study had the option of providing additional blood draws and questionnaires. Prospective study blood samples were shipped either frozen or at room temperature before DNA extraction. TCRbeta CDR3 regions were amplified from genomic DNA by means of the immunoSEQ Assay, a bias-controlled multiplex PCR. As for the authors' bioinformatics: Nucleated cell counts per sample were estimated from amplification of reference gene primers within the assay. Sequence reads were collapsed and filtered to measure the absolute abundance of every unique TCRbeta CDR3 rearrangement. Productive Simpson clonality was computed per sample as the square root of Simpson's diversity index over productive rearrangements. TCRdb took this table from immuneACCESS and kept in-frame rearrangements with V and J called. Such tables lack part of the clones; where checked against another copy, unresolved V genes explain under half of the gap, and the rest is unexplained. V, J and clone size are taken as reported in that table, and D and trimming were inferred from the DNA itself. The sample contains some 260,000 clones, 85% to 90% of them found a single time. The ten most abundant clones make up roughly 10% of the sample.

For this clone: Which antigen it targets is not known. No much larger clone exists at a distance of one base, and base qualities are not known.

From the cysteine up to the phenylalanine, the CDR3 has a length of 15 residues. Solely the CDR3 DNA is kept, with 45 bases framed from the first base. As encoded in the germline V gene (reference sequence), CDR1 is LNHDA while CDR2 is SQIVND. From V the trimming removes 1 base and from J it removes 5 bases, while the gene matches leave 6 bases of the junction unaccounted for. Sequenced material: PBMCs or T cells enriched from blood (not recorded which). The chain uses TRBV19 and TRBJ2-7; the junction holds 9 bases that match TRBD2. This clonotype originated in a man aged 35 to 55 who had recovered from COVID-19. The CDR3 here reads CASSIAASGIDEQYF. The sequenced DNA: TGTGCCAGTAGTATAGCGGCTAGCGGGATCGACGAGCAGTACTTC. With all but the CDR3 taken from the reference TRBV19 and TRBJ2-7 genes, the full variable domain is: DGGITQSPKYLFRKEGQNVTLSCEQNLNHDAMYWYRQDPGQGLRLIYYSQIVNDFQKGDIAEGYSVSREKKESFPLTVTSAQKNPTAFYLCASSIAASGIDEQYFGPGTRLTVT.